These 21 T cell receptor beta chains came from one sample sequenced in a study of control samples from healthy donors and cancer patients. Generated by immunoSEQ multiplex PCR, the TCRdb table keeps only in-frame clones and is missing some. This sample yields some 71,000 clones, of which roughly 86% are seen a single time; approximately 18% belongs to the top ten. Sequencing used PBMCs. The receptors here all came from a man aged 55 to 70 with lung cancer.

The J gene is TRBJ1-1, the V gene TRBV27, with a tentative D call TRBD1 (5 bases). Deletions cut 8 bases from V and 2 bases from J, with 12 bases between. CDR3 length: 13 amino acids. The germline CDR1 and CDR2 sequences are MNHEY and SMNVEV (reference sequence). The CDR3 loop is CASGGLFNTEAFF. DNA for the CDR3: TGTGCCAGCGGGGGACTTTTTAACACTGAAGCTTTCTTT.

This clone is termed medium-sized. This chain joins TRBV24-1 and TRBJ1-2; 9 bases agree with TRBD1. This CDR3 comprises 13 residues. The ends lost 7 bases at V and 6 bases at J; junction bases unmatched: 5. Germline V gives CDR1 KGHDR, CDR2 SFDVKD. CDR3 in DNA: TGTGCCACCAGCAGGCGGACAGGGGATGGCTACACCTTC. As protein: CATSRRTGDGYTF.

The chain carries TRBV7-3 and TRBJ2-1; a possible D gene is TRBD1 (6 bases). The V gene's germline CDR1 is SGHTA and CDR2 FQGTGA. The CDR3 contains 13 residues. With 5 bases removed from V and 3 bases from J, the gap between germline ends came to 8 bases. The CDR3 loop is CASSTGHYNEQFF. CDR3 DNA sequence: TGTGCCAGCAGCACGGGACACTACAATGAGCAGTTCTTC.

The chain is built from TRBV5-1 and TRBJ2-7; D ambiguous. The CDR3 runs 14 residues. Deletions cut 2 bases from V and 0 bases from J, with 9 bases between. CDR1 is SGHRS and CDR2 is YFSETQ in the germline V gene. The DNA for the CDR3 is TGCGCCAGCAGCTTATCTCATAGCTCCTACGAGCAGTACGTC. It yields the protein CASSLSHSSYEQYV.

The CDR3 DNA reads as TGTGCCTGGAGTGTATCAGACAGGGCCTACAATGAGCAGTTCTTC. Its translation: CAWSVSDRAYNEQFF. The genes are TRBV30 and TRBJ2-1, with TRBD1 matching over 7 bases. This CDR3 is built from 15 residues. The junction had 4 bases not matched to a gene; V was cut back by 0 bases and J by 2 bases. Germline V CDR1 and CDR2: GTSNPN, SVGIG (reference sequence). Full variable domain (missing parts from reference TRBV30 and TRBJ2-1): SQTIHQWPATLVQPVGSPLSLECTVEGTSNPNLYWYRQAAGRGLQLLFYSVGIGQISSEVPQNLSASRPQDRQFILSSKKLLLSDSGFYLCAWSVSDRAYNEQFFGPGTRLTVL.

The chain recombines TRBV6-1 with TRBJ1-5, with D tentatively TRBD1 (6 bases). The CDR3 contains 15 residues. V lost 0 bases to trimming and J lost 6 bases, with 12 bases between them. Germline loops: CDR1 MNHNS, CDR2 SASEGT. This chain's CDR3 is CASSEARQGIQPQHF. In DNA form, the CDR3 reads TGTGCCAGCAGTGAAGCAAGGCAGGGGATTCAGCCCCAGCATTTT.

This sequence joins TRBV7-7 and TRBJ2-2; D is possibly TRBD2 (6 bases). Per the germline V gene, CDR1 is SSHAT and CDR2 is FNYEAQ (reference sequence). V lost 10 bases to trimming and J lost 0 bases, with 15 bases between them. This CDR3 is built from 15 residues. CDR3 in DNA: TGTGCCACAACCCCCAGCGGGTCGAACACCGGGGAGCTGTTTTTT. It codes for CATTPSGSNTGELFF.

The rearrangement joins TRBV6-1 to TRBJ1-4, with 7 bases matching TRBD1. Germline CDR1 reads MNHNS; CDR2 reads SASEGT. V shed 3 bases, J shed 3 bases, and the junction held 4 bases outside the gene matches. This CDR3 spans 15 amino acids. The CDR3 reads CASSDRQGSNEKLFF. As DNA, the CDR3 is TGTGCCAGCAGTGATCGACAGGGTTCTAATGAAAAACTGTTTTTT.

The V and J genes are TRBV2 and TRBJ2-3; weak D call: TRBD1 (5 bases). Germline values: CDR1 SNHLY, CDR2 FYNNEI. Trimming removed 9 bases at V and 4 bases at J, with 8 bases between. This CDR3 region has 11 residues. For the CDR3, the DNA is TGTGCCAGTAGACAGTCAGATACGCAGTATTTT. Its protein product is CASRQSDTQYF. The entire variable domain, with the rest obtained from reference TRBV2 and TRBJ2-3, is as follows: EPEVTQTPSHQVTQMGQEVILRCVPISNHLYFYWYRQILGQKVEFLVSFYNNEISEKSEIFDDQFSVERPDGSNFTLKIRSTKLEDSAMYFCASRQSDTQYFGPGTRLTVL.

The rearrangement links TRBV12-5 to TRBJ2-1, with TRBD1 as a possible D gene (6 bases). The CDR3 spans 18 residues. Trimming took off 2 bases at V and 6 bases at J, with 23 bases between the two ends. CDR1 LGHNT and CDR2 FRNRAP come from the germline V gene. The CDR3 DNA sequence: TGTGCTAGTGGTTTGACCCCCGACGGGACAACTATCATCAATGAGCAGTTCTTC. The encoded protein is CASGLTPDGTTIINEQFF.

This sequence joins TRBV2 and TRBJ2-2, with 7 bases fitting TRBD1. The V gene end was trimmed by 7 bases and the J gene end by 4 bases; junction bases not matched to a gene: 3. Germline CDR1 reads SNHLY; CDR2 reads FYNNEI. There are 13 residues in the CDR3. The CDR3 DNA is TGTGCCAGCACGACAGGGTTCACCGGGGAGCTGTTTTTT. This encodes CASTTGFTGELFF.

The rearrangement uses TRBV7-7 and TRBJ2-6, with unresolved D. V lost 2 bases and J 0 bases, leaving 8 bases between the germline ends. Germline CDR1 reads SSHAT; CDR2 reads FNYEAQ (reference sequence). The CDR3 is 16 residues long. CDR3 region: CASSLSLSSGANVLTF. CDR3 in DNA: TGTGCCAGCAGCTTATCCCTCAGCTCTGGGGCCAACGTCCTGACTTTC.

The chain links TRBV5-1 to TRBJ2-5, with TRBD1 matching 7 bases. V was clipped by 7 bases and J by 0 bases; unmatched bases: 9. Per the germline V gene, CDR1 is SGHRS and CDR2 is YFSETQ. The CDR3 loop spans 15 amino acids. The DNA of the CDR3 is TGCGCCAGCTCCGCTGGCAGGGGGTACCAAGAGACCCAGTACTTC. It codes for CASSAGRGYQETQYF.

This clone has more than one count but fewer than ten. This sequence joins TRBV10-3 and TRBJ2-2; possibly TRBD1 or TRBD2 for D (6 bases each). The CDR3 extends over 15 amino acids. Per the germline V gene, CDR1 is ENHRY and CDR2 is SYGVKD. The V end was cut by 4 bases, the J end by 5 bases, with 14 bases between. This chain's CDR3 is CAISVGGAGTGELFF. CDR3 DNA: TGTGCCATCAGTGTCGGGGGCGCGGGGACCGGGGAGCTGTTTTTT.

The CDR3 loop is CASSLLTDYGYTF. The CDR3 nucleotides are TGTGCCAGCAGCTTACTGACTGATTATGGCTACACCTTC. The chain carries TRBV11-1 and TRBJ1-2; D is undetermined. The CDR3 runs to 13 residues. Trimming removed 2 bases at V and 5 bases at J, with 9 bases between. Per germline, CDR1 SGHAT and CDR2 FQDESV (reference sequence).

This chain joins TRBV24-1 and TRBJ1-2; 11 nucleotides line up with TRBD1. CDR3 length: 15 residues. V lost 4 bases to trimming and J lost 8 bases; unmatched junction nucleotides: 8. Germline V gene sequence: CDR1 KGHDR, CDR2 SFDVKD. The CDR3 is CATSDPGTGGGGYTF. For the CDR3, the DNA is TGTGCCACCAGTGACCCCGGGACAGGGGGGGGAGGCTACACCTTC.

This chain uses TRBV30 with TRBJ1-4; D is perhaps TRBD1 (6 bases). There are 14 residues in the CDR3. The ends were cut back, 1 base at V and 8 bases at J, with 14 bases in the middle. The V gene's germline CDR1 is GTSNPN and CDR2 SVGIG (reference sequence). CDR3 sequence: CAWSGAGVGEKLFF. Written as DNA, the CDR3 is TGTGCCTGGAGTGGAGCAGGGGTTGGCGAAAAACTGTTTTTT.

The chain combines TRBV12-3 or TRBV12-4 with TRBJ2-5; D possibly corresponds to TRBD1 (6 bases). The CDR3 is 11 amino acids. V dropped 3 bases and J dropped 7 bases, with 6 bases sitting between them. CDR3 sequence: CASSFRGTQYF. The DNA of the CDR3 is TGTGCCAGCAGTTTCAGGGGGACCCAGTACTTC.

The chain carries TRBV6-6 and TRBJ1-4; D might be TRBD1 (6 bases). The CDR3 spans 15 residues. Between the trimmed V and J ends, which lost 5 bases and 7 bases, there was a span of 17 bases. Germline V gives CDR1 MNHNY, CDR2 SVGAGI (reference sequence). CDR3 amino acids: CASSRGPQSGEKLFF. The CDR3, as DNA: TGTGCCAGCAGTCGGGGGCCTCAGTCAGGTGAAAAACTGTTTTTT.

The V and J genes are TRBV5-1 and TRBJ2-2; D gene uncertain. Deletions cut 0 bases from V and 4 bases from J, with 16 bases between. The CDR3 totals 17 residues. Germline values: CDR1 SGHRS, CDR2 YFSETQ. CDR3 DNA: TGCGCCAGCAGCTTGGGATTGACAATAACCATCACCGGGGAGCTGTTTTTT. Amino acid sequence: CASSLGLTITITGELFF.

This rearrangement joins TRBV5-4 to TRBJ2-5, with D tentatively TRBD2 (6 bases). V was cut by 4 bases and J by 1 base, with 17 bases left in between. The CDR3 covers 16 residues. Germline CDR1 is SGHNT and CDR2 is YYREEE (reference sequence). CDR3 in amino acids: CASSQRLGVAQETQYF. CDR3 DNA: TGTGCCAGCAGCCAGAGACTAGGCGTGGCCCAAGAGACCCAGTACTTC.